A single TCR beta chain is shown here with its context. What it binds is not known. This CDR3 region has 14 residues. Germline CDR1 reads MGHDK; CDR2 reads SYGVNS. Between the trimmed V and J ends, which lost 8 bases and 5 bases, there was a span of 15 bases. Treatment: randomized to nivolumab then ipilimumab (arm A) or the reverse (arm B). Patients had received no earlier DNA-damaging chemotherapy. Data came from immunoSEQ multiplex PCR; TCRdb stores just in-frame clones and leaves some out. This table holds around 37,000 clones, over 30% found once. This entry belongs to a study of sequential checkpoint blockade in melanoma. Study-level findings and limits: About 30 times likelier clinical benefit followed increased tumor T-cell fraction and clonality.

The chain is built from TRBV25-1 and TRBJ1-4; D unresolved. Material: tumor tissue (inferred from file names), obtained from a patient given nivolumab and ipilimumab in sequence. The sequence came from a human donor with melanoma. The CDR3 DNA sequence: TGTGCCAGCCACTCGGACCGATCAAATGAAAAACTGTTTTTT. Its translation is CASHSDRSNEKLFF.